This TCR beta chain is drawn from a study of Graves' ophthalmopathy and Graves' hyperthyroidism. Study observations and caveats: Discrimination between ophthalmopathy and stable hyperthyroidism by a 13-signature model showed roughly 88% sensitivity and 75% to 84% specificity.

RNA served as the template for amplifying TCR beta CDR3 regions. Amplification began with first-round RT-PCR using HTBI primers, then second-round multiplex PCR was performed. TCRdb re-derived calls from the multiplex PCR reads in MiXCR, one entry per CDR3 protein. Found here are approximately 330,000 distinct CDR3 sequences, about a sixth of them singletons; the top ten hold roughly an eighth. V lost 6 bases, J lost 7 bases, and 8 bases stayed unmatched. Germline V gives CDR1 MNHNS, CDR2 SASEGT. This CDR3 comprises 13 residues. Patients were diagnosed from clinical symptoms, serum thyroxine, TRAb, thyroid ultrasound and orbital computed tomography. This clonotype was found many times. The antigen is not known.

This receptor was identified in an adult man with Graves' ophthalmopathy. Sequences were obtained from peripheral blood. This chain links TRBV6-1 with TRBJ1-2, with 7 bases identical to TRBD1. CDR3 DNA sequence: TGTGCCAGCAGCTCAGGGGGGGTGCGTGGCTACACCTTC. As protein: CASSSGGVRGYTF.